This T cell receptor beta chain was captured in a study of Ad26.COV2.S vaccination and SARS-CoV-2 variants. In the study overall: Among those in the COV1001 Ad26.COV2.S trial arm was the donor.

Whole-study results and caveats: Vaccinees showed greater spike-specific TCR breadth than placebo recipients. Placebo recipients and vaccine recipients were similar in non-spike TCR breadth.

For this clone: Its specificity is not known.

Here immunoSEQ multiplex PCR was the method, and the copy in TCRdb shows in-frame clones only, minus some. Of approximately 410,000 clones listed, about 92% are singletons. As to treatment: around 19 received Ad26.COV2.S at low or high dose, single or two shots; several received placebo; per-sample allocation not given. Material that was analyzed had been drawn on day 63 after the first vaccine or placebo injection. Built on an Ad26 vector, the vaccine expressed Wuhan-strain SARS-CoV-2 spike. CDR1 is SGHDN, CDR2 FVKESK, per germline. V was clipped by 2 bases and J by 5 bases; unmatched bases: 5. CDR3 length: 15 amino acids.

The sample was peripheral blood, taken in a trial of Ad26.COV2.S vaccine versus placebo. V and J are TRBV14 and TRBJ1-4; the match to TRBD1 covers 7 bases. The origin of this receptor is a person aged 18-60 years who received the Ad26.COV2.S COVID-19 vaccine or a placebo. CDR3 loop: CASSQTGQRNEKLFF. CDR3 nucleotide sequence: TGTGCCAGCAGCCAAACGGGACAGCGAAATGAAAAACTGTTTTTT.